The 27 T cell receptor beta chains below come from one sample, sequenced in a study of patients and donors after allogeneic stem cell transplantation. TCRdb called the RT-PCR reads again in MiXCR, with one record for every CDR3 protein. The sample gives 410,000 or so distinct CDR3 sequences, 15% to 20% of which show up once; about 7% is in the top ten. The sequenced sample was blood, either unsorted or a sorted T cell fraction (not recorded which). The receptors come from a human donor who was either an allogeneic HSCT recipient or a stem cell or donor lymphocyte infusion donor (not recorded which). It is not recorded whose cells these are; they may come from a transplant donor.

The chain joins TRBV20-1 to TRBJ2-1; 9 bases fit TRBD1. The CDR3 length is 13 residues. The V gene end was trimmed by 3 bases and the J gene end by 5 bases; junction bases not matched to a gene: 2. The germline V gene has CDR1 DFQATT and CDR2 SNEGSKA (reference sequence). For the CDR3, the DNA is TGCAGTGCTAGCAGGACAGGGGACAATGAGCAGTTCTTC. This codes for CSASRTGDNEQFF.

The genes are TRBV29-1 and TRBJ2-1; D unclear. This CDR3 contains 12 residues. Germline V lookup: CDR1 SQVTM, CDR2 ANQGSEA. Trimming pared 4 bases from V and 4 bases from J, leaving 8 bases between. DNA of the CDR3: TGCAGCGTTGGAGAACCTTACAATGAGCAGTTCTTC. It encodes CSVGEPYNEQFF.

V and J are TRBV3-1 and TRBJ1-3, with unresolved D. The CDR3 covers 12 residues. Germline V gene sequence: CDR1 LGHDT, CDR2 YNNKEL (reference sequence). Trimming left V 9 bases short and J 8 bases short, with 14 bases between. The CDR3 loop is CARSPGRDTIYF. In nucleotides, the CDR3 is TGTGCCAGATCTCCTGGGCGGGACACCATATATTTT.

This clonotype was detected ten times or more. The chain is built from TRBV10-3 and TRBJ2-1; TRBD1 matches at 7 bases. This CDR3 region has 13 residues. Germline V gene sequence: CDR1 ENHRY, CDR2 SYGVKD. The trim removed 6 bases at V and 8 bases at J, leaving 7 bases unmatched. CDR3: CAIRMDRSYEQFF. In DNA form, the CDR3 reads TGTGCCATCAGGATGGACAGGTCGTATGAGCAGTTCTTC.

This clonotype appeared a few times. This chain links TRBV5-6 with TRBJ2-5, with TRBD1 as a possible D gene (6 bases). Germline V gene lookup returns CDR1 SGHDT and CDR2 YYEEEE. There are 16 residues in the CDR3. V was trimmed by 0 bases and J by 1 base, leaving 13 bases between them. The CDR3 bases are TGTGCCAGCAGCTTGGGAGGGGGTGGCTCCCAAGAGACCCAGTACTTC. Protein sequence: CASSLGGGGSQETQYF.

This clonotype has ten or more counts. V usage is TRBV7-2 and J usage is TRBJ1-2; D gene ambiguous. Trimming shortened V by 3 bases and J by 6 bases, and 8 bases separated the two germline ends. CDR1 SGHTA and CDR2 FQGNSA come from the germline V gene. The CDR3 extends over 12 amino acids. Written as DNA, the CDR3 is TGTGCCAGCAGCTTCGTTGGCCATGGCTACACCTTC. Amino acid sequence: CASSFVGHGYTF.

The CDR3 DNA reads TGTGCCAGCAGTCGGACAGGGGGTGTGAATGAAGCTTTCTTT. Translating gives CASSRTGGVNEAFF. The genes are TRBV6-1 and TRBJ1-1; the match to TRBD1 covers 10 bases. V lost 5 bases and J lost 7; bases outside the gene matches: 7. Germline V CDR1 and CDR2: MNHNS, SASEGT. The CDR3 is 14 residues long.

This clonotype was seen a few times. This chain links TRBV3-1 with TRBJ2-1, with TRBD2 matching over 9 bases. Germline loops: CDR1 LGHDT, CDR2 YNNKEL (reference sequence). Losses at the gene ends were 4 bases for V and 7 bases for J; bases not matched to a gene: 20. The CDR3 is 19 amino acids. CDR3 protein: CASSLWLAGSVQRANEQFF. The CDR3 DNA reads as TGTGCCAGCAGCCTTTGGCTAGCGGGGTCCGTACAAAGGGCGAATGAGCAGTTCTTC.

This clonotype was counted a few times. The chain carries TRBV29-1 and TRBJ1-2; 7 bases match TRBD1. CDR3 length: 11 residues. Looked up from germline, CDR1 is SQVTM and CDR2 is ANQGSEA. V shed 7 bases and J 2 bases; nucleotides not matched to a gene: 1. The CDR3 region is CSGGQNYGYTF. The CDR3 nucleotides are TGCAGCGGGGGACAGAACTATGGCTACACCTTC.

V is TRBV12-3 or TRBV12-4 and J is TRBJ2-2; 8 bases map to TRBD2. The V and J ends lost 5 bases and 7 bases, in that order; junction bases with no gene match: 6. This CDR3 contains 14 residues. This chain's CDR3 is CASSPGGQGGELFF. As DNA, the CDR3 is TGTGCCAGCAGTCCGGGGGGGCAAGGCGGGGAGCTGTTTTTT.

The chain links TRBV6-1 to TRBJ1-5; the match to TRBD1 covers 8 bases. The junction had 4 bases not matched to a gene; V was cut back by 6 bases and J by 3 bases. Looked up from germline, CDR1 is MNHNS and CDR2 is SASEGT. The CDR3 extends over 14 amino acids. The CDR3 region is CASRQDRANQPQHF. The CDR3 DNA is TGTGCCAGCAGGCAGGACAGGGCCAATCAGCCCCAGCATTTT.

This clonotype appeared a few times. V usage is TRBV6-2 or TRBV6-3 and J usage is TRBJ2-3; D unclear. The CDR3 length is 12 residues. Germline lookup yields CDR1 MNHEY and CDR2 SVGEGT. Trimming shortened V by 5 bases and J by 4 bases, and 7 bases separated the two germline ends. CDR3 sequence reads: CASSLSSDTQYF. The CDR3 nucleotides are TGTGCCAGCAGTCTGTCGTCAGATACGCAGTATTTT.

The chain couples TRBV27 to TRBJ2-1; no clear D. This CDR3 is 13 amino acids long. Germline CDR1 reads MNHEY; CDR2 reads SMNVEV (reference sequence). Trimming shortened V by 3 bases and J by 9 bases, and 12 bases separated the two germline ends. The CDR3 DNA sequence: TGTGCCAGCAGTTTTGAGCGTAAAGGTGAGCAGTTCTTC. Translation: CASSFERKGEQFF.

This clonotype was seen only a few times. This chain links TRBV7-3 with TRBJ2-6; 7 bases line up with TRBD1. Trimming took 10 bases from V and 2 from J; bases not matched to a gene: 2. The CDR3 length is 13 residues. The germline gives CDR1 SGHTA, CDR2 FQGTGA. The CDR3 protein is CATDRAGANVLTF. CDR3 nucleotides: TGTGCCACCGACAGGGCTGGGGCCAACGTCCTGACTTTC.

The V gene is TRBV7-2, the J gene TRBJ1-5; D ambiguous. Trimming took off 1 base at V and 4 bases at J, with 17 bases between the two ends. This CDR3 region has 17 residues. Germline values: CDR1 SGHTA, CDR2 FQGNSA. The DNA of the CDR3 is TGTGCCAGCAGCTTAGGTTCTGCGGGAAGAGGAAATCAGCCCCAGCATTTT. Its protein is CASSLGSAGRGNQPQHF.

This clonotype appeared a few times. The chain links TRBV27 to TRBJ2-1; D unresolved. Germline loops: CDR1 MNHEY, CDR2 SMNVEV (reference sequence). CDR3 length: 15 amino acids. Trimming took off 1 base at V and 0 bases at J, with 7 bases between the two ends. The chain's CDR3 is CASSLLRGSYNEQFF. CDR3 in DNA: TGTGCCAGCAGTTTATTGCGAGGCTCCTACAATGAGCAGTTCTTC.

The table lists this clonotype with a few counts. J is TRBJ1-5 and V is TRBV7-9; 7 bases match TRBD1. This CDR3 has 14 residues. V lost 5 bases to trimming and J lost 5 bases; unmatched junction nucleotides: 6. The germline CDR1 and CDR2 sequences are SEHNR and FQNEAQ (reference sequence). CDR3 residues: CASSPGGYYQPQHF. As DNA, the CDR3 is TGTGCCAGCAGCCCAGGGGGTTATTATCAGCCCCAGCATTTT.

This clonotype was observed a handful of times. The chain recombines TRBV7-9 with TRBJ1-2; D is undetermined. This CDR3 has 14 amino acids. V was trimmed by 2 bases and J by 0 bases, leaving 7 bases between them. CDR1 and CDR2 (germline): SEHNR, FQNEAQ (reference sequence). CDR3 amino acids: CASSLKGSNYGYTF. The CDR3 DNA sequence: TGTGCCAGCAGCTTAAAGGGATCTAACTATGGCTACACCTTC.

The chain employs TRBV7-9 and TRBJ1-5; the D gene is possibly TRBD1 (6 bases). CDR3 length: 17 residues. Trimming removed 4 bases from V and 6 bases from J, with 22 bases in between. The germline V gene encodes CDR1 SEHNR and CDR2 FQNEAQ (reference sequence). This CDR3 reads CASSSTQGVLLGQPQHF. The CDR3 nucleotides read TGTGCCAGCAGCTCAACACAGGGAGTACTGTTAGGTCAGCCCCAGCATTTT.

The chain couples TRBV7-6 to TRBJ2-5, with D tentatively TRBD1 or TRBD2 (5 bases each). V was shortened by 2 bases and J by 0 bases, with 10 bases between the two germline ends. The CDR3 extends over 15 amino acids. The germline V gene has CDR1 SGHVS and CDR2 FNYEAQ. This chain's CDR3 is CASSLSPGHQETQYF. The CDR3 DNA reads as TGTGCCAGCAGCTTATCTCCGGGACACCAAGAGACCCAGTACTTC. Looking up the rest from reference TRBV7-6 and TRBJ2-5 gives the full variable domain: GAGVSQSPRYKVTKRGQDVALRCDPISGHVSLYWYRQALGQGPEFLTYFNYEAQQDKSGLPNDRFSAERPEGSISTLTIQRTEQRDSAMYRCASSLSPGHQETQYFGPGTRLLVL.

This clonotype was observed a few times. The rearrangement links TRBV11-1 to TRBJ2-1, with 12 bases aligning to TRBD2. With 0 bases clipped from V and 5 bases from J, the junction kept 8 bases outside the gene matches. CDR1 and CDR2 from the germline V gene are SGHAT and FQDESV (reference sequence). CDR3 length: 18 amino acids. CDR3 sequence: CASSLARLAGGDHNEQFF. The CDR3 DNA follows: TGTGCCAGCAGCTTAGCGCGGCTAGCGGGAGGGGACCACAATGAGCAGTTCTTC.

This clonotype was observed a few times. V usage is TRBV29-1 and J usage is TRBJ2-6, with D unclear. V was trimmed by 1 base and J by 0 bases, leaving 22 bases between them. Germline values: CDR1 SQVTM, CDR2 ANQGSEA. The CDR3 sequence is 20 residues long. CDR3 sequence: CSVEAINTPGGRSGANVLTF. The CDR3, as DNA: TGCAGCGTTGAAGCCATTAACACCCCCGGCGGACGCTCTGGGGCCAACGTCCTGACTTTC.

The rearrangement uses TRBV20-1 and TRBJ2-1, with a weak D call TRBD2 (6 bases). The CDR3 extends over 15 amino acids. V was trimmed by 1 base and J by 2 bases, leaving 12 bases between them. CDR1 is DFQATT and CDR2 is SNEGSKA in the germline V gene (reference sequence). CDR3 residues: CSARVGDFPYNEQFF. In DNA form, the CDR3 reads TGCAGTGCTAGAGTTGGGGACTTTCCCTACAATGAGCAGTTCTTC.

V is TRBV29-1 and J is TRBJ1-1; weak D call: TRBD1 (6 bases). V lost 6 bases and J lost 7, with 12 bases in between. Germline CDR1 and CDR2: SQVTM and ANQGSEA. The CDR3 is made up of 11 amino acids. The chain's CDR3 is CSVRGRIEAFF. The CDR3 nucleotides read TGCAGCGTCCGGGGGCGGATTGAAGCTTTCTTT.

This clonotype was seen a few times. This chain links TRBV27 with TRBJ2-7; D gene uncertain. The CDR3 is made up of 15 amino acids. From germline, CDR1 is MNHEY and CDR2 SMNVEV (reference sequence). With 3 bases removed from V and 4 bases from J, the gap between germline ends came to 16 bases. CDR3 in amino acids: CASSLVPLTPYEQYF. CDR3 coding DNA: TGTGCCAGCAGTTTGGTACCCCTTACTCCTTACGAGCAGTACTTC.

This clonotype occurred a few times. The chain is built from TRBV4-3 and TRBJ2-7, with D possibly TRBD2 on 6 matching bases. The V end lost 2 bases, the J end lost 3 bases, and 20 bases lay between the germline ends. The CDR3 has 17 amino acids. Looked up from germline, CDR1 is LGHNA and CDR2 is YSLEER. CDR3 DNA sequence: TGCGCCAGCAGCCAACAGTCGGGAGTGGGTCTTGGCTACGAGCAGTACTTC. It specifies CASSQQSGVGLGYEQYF.

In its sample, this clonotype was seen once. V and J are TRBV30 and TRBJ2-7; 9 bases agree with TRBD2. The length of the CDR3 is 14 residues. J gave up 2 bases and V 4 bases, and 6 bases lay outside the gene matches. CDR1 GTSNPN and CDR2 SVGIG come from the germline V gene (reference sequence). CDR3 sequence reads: CAWKKTSGPYEQYF. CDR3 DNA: TGTGCCTGGAAGAAGACTAGCGGACCCTACGAGCAGTACTTC.